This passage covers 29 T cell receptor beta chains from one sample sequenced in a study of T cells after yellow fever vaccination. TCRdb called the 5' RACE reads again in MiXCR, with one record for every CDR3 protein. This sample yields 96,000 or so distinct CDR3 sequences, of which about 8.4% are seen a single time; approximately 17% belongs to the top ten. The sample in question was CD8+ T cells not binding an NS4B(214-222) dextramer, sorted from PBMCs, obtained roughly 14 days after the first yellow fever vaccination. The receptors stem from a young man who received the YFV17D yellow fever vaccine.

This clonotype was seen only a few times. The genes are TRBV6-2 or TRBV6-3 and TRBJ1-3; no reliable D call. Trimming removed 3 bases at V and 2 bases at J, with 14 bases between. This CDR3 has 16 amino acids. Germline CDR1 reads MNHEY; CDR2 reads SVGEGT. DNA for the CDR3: TGTGCCAGCAGTTATATCCGGGATCCAACTGGAAACACCATATATTTT. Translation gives CASSYIRDPTGNTIYF.

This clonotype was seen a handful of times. This CDR3 is CASSSTGGNSDTQYF. The CDR3 DNA sequence: TGTGCCAGCAGCTCAACCGGGGGGAACTCAGATACGCAGTATTTT. V usage is TRBV7-3 and J usage is TRBJ2-3, with TRBD2 matching over 7 bases. The germline V gene has CDR1 SGHTA and CDR2 FQGTGA. V shed 4 bases and J 4 bases; nucleotides not matched to a gene: 8. The CDR3 runs 15 residues.

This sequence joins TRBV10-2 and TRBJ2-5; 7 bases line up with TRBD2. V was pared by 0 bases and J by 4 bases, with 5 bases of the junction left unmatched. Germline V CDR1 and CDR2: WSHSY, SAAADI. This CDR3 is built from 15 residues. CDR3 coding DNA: TGCGCCAGCAGTGAGTCCAGGACTAGTTCAGAGACCCAGTACTTC. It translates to CASSESRTSSETQYF.

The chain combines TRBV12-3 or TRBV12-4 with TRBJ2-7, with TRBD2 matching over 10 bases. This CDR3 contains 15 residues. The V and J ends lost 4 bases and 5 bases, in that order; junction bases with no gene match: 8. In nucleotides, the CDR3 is TGTGCCAGCAGTTCGAAAAGCGGGGGGGCCCACGAGCAGTACTTC. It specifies CASSSKSGGAHEQYF.

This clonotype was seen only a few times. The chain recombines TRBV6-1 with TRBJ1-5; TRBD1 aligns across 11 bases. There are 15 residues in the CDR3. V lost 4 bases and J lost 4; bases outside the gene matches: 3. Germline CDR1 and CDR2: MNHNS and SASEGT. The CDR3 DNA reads TGTGCCAGCAGTGTTGGACAGGGGGCAAATCAGCCCCAGCATTTT. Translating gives CASSVGQGANQPQHF.

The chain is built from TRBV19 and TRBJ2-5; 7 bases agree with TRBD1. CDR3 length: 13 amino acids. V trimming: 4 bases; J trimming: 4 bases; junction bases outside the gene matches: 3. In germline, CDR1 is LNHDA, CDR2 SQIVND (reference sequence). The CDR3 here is CASSTRQGETQYF. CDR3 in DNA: TGTGCCAGTAGTACTCGACAGGGAGAGACCCAGTACTTC.

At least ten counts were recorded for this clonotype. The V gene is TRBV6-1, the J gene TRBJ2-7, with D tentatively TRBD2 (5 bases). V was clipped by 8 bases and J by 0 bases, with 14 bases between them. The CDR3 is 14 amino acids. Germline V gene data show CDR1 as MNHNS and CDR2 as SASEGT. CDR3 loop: CASAPEESSYEQYV. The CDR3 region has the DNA TGTGCCAGCGCGCCGGAGGAAAGCTCCTACGAGCAGTACGTC.

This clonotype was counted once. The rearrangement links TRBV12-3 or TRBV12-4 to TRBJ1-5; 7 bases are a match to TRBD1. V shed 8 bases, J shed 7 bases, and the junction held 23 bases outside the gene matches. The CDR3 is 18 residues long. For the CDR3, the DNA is TGTGCCAGCTCTTCGGTCGCCGGGAAGGGGGCCTTGGGGCAGCCCCAGCATTTT. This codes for CASSSVAGKGALGQPQHF.

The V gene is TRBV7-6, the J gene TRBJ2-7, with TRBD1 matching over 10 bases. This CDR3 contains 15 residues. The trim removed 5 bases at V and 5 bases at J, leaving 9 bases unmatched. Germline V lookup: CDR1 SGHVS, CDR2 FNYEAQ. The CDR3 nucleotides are TGTGCCAGCAGCGTCACCGACAGGGGGCTCCACGAGCAGTACTTC. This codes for CASSVTDRGLHEQYF.

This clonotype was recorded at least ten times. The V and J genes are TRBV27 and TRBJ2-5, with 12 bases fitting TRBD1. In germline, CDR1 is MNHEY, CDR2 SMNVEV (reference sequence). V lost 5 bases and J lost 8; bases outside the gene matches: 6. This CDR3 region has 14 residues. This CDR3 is CASSPGTGGATQYF. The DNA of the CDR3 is TGTGCCAGCAGTCCTGGGACAGGGGGCGCTACCCAGTACTTC.

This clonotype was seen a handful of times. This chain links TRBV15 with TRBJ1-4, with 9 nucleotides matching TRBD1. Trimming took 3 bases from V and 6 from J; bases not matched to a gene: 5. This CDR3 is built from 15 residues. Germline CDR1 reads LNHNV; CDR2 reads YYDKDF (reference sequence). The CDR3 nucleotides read TGTGCCACCAGCAGGGGCCGGGACAGGGATGAAAAACTGTTTTTT. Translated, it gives CATSRGRDRDEKLFF. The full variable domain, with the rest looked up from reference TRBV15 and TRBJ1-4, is DAMVIQNPRYQVTQFGKPVTLSCSQTLNHNVMYWYQQKSSQAPKLLFHYYDKDFNNEADTPDNFQSRRPNTSFCFLDIRSPGLGDTAMYLCATSRGRDRDEKLFFGSGTQLSVL.

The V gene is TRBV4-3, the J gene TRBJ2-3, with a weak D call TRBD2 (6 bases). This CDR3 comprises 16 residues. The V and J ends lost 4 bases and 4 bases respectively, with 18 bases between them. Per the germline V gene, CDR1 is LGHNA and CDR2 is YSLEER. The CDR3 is CASSPSTGVGSDTQYF. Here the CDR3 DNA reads TGCGCCAGCAGCCCTAGTACGGGGGTTGGGTCAGATACGCAGTATTTT.

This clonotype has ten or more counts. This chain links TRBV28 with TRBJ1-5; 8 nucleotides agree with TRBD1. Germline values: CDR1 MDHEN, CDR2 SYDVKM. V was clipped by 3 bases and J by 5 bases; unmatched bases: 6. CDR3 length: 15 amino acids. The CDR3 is CASSLETGVHQPQHF. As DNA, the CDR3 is TGTGCCAGCAGTTTGGAGACAGGGGTTCATCAGCCCCAGCATTTT. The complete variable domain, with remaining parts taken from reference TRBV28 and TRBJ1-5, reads DVKVTQSSRYLVKRTGEKVFLECVQDMDHENMFWYRQDPGLGLRLIYFSYDVKMKEKGDIPEGYSVSREKKERFSLILESASTNQTSMYLCASSLETGVHQPQHFGDGTRLSIL.

As DNA, the CDR3 is TGTGCCAGCAGCTTAGATTCCTCAGATACGCAGTATTTT. Translation gives CASSLDSSDTQYF. The chain is built from TRBV11-3 and TRBJ2-3; D not resolved. Germline assignment: CDR1 SGHNT and CDR2 YENEEA. V was pared by 0 bases and J by 4 bases, with 5 bases between. The CDR3 runs 13 residues.

The CDR3 loop reads CASSVATGGVSSGDTQYF. CDR3 in DNA: TGTGCCAGCAGCGTAGCTACGGGGGGGGTGTCCTCCGGAGATACGCAGTATTTT. The gene calls are TRBV9 and TRBJ2-3, with 8 bases lining up with TRBD2. The CDR3 loop spans 18 amino acids. Trimming at V came to 0 bases and at J to 5 bases, leaving 14 bases not matched to a gene. Germline V gene lookup returns CDR1 SGDLS and CDR2 YYNGEE.

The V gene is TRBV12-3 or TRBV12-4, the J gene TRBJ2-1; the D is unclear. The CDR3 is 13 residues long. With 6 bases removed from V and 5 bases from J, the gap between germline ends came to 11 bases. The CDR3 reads CASRTLGDNEQFF. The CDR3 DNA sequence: TGTGCCAGCAGGACCCTAGGTGACAATGAGCAGTTCTTC.

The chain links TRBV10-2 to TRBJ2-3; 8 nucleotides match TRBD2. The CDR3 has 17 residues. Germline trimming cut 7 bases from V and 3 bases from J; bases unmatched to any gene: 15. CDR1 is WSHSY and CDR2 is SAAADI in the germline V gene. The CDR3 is CASTDAISSGLTDTQYF. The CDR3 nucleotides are TGCGCCAGCACCGACGCGATTTCTAGCGGGTTGACAGATACGCAGTATTTT.

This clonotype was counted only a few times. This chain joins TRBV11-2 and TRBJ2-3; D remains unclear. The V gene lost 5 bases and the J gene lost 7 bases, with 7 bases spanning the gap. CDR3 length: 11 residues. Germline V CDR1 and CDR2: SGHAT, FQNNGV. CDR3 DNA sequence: TGTGCCAGCAGCCCTGGCAATACGCAGTATTTT. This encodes CASSPGNTQYF.

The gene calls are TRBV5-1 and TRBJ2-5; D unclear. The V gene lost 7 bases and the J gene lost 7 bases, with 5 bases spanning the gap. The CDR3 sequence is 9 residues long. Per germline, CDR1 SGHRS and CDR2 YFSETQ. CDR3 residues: CASRGTQYF. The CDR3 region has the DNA TGCGCCAGCCGAGGGACCCAGTACTTC. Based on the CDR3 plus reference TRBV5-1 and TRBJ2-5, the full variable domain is KAGVTQTPRYLIKTRGQQVTLSCSPISGHRSVSWYQQTPGQGLQFLFEYFSETQRNKGNFPGRFSGRQFSNSRSEMNVSTLELGDSALYLCASRGTQYFGPGTRLLVL.

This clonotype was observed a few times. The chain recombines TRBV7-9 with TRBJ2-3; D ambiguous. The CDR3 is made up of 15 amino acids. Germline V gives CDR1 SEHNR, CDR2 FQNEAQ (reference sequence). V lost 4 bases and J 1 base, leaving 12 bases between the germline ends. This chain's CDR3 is CASSWGYMGTDTQYF. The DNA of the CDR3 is TGTGCCAGCAGCTGGGGATATATGGGCACAGATACGCAGTATTTT.

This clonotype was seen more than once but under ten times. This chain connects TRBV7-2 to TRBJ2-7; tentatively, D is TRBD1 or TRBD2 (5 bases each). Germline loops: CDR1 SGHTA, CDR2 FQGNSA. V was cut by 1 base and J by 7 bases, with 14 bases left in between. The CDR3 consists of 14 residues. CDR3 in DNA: TGTGCCAGCAGCTTAGTCATATCAGAGGGGGAGCAGTACGTC. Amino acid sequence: CASSLVISEGEQYV.

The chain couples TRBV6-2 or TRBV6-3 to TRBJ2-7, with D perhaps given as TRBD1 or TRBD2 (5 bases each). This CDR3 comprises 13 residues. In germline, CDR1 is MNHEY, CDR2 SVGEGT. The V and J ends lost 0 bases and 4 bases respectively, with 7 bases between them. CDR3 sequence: CASSYSGVYEQYV. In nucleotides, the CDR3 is TGTGCCAGCAGTTACTCGGGGGTGTACGAGCAGTACGTC.

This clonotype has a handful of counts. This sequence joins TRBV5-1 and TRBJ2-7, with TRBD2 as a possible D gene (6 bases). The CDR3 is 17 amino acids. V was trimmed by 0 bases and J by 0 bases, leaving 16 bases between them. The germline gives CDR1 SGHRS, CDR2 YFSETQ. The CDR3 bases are TGCGCCAGCAGCTTGGTTCTGCGGGGATATACCTCCTACGAGCAGTACTTC. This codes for CASSLVLRGYTSYEQYF.

The CDR3 nucleotides read TGTGCCAGCCGGGACAGGGGAGGAGAGCAGTACTTC. Protein product: CASRDRGGEQYF. The V gene is TRBV6-1, the J gene TRBJ2-7; 10 positions match TRBD1. With V trimmed by 8 bases and J by 7 bases, 5 bases remained unmatched. Germline values: CDR1 MNHNS, CDR2 SASEGT. This CDR3 has 12 amino acids.

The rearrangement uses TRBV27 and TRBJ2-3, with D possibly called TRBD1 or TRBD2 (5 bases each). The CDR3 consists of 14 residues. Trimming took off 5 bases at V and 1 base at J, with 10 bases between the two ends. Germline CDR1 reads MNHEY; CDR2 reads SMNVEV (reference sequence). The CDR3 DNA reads TGTGCCAGCAGTCCCTTGGGGGGCACAGATACGCAGTATTTT. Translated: CASSPLGGTDTQYF.

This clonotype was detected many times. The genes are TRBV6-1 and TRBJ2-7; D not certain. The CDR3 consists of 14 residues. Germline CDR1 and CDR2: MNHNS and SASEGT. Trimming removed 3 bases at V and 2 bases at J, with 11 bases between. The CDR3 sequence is CASSEWTRTYEQYF. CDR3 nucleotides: TGTGCCAGCAGTGAGTGGACCCGAACCTACGAGCAGTACTTC.

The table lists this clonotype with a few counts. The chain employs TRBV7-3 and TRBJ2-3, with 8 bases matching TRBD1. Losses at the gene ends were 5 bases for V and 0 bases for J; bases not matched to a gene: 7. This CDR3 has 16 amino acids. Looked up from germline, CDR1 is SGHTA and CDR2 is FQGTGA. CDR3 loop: CASSAQTGASTDTQYF. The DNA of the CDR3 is TGTGCCAGCAGCGCCCAGACAGGGGCTAGCACAGATACGCAGTATTTT.

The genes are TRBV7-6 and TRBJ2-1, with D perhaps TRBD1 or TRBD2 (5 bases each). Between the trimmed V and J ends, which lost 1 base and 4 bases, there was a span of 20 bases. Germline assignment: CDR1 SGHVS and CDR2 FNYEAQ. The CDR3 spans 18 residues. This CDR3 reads CASSLDQGSLGRYNEQFF. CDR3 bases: TGTGCCAGCAGCTTAGATCAGGGATCACTAGGGAGATACAATGAGCAGTTCTTC.

Here the CDR3 reads CSVDGQSSQGGYTF. The CDR3 DNA is TGCAGCGTAGATGGACAGTCCTCTCAGGGTGGCTACACCTTC. V and J are TRBV29-1 and TRBJ1-2, with D possibly matching TRBD1 (6 bases). V lost 6 bases and J 7 bases, leaving 21 bases between the germline ends. CDR3 length: 14 amino acids. Germline values: CDR1 SQVTM, CDR2 ANQGSEA. Together with reference TRBV29-1 and TRBJ1-2, the CDR3 gives the full variable domain: SAVISQKPSRDICQRGTSLTIQCQVDSQVTMMFWYRQQPGQSLTLIATANQGSEATYESGFVIDKFPISRPNLTFSTLTVSNMSPEDSSIYLCSVDGQSSQGGYTFGSGTRLTVV.